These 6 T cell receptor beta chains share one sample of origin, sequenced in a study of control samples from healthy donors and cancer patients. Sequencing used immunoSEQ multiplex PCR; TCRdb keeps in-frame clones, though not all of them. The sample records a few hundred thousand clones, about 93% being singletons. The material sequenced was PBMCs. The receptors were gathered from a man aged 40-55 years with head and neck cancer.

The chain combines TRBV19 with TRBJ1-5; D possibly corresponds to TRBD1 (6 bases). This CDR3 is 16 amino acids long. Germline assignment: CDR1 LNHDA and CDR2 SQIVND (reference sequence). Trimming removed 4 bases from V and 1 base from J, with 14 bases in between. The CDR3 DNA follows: TGTGCCAGTAGTACCCCGACAGGTCAGAGCAATCAGCCCCAGCATTTT. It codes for CASSTPTGQSNQPQHF. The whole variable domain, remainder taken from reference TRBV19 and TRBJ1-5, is DGGITQSPKYLFRKEGQNVTLSCEQNLNHDAMYWYRQDPGQGLRLIYYSQIVNDFQKGDIAEGYSVSREKKESFPLTVTSAQKNPTAFYLCASSTPTGQSNQPQHFGDGTRLSIL.

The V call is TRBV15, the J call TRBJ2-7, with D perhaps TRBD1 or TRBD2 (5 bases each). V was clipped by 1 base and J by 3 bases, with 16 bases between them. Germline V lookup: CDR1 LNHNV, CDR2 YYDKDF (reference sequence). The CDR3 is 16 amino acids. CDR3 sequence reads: CATSRVSGQEIYEQYF. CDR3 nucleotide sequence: TGTGCCACCAGCAGAGTATCGGGGCAGGAGATCTACGAGCAGTACTTC. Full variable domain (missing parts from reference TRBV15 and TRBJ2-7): DAMVIQNPRYQVTQFGKPVTLSCSQTLNHNVMYWYQQKSSQAPKLLFHYYDKDFNNEADTPDNFQSRRPNTSFCFLDIRSPGLGDTAMYLCATSRVSGQEIYEQYFGPGTRLTVT.

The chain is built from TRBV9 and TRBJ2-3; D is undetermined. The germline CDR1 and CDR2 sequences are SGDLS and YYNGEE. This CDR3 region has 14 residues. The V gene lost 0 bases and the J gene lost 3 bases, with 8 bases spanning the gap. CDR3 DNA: TGTGCCAGCAGCGTAGTGGGGATAACAGATACGCAGTATTTT. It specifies CASSVVGITDTQYF. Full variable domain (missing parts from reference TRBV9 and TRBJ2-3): DSGVTQTPKHLITATGQRVTLRCSPRSGDLSVYWYQQSLDQGLQFLIQYYNGEERAKGNILERFSAQQFPDLHSELNLSSLELGDSALYFCASSVVGITDTQYFGPGTRLTVL.

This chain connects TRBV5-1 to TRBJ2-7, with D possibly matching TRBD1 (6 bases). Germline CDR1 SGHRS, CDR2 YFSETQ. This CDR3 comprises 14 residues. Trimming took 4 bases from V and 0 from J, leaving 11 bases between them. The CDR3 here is CASSEDRPSYEQYF. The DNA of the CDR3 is TGCGCCAGCAGCGAGGACAGACCCTCCTACGAGCAGTACTTC.

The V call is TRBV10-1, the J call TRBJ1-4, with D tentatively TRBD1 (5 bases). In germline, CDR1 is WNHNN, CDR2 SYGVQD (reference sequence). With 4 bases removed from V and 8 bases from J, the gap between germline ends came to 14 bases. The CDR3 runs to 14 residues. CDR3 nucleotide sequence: TGCGCCAGCAGTGGTGGAACAGGACGCGAAAAACTGTTTTTT. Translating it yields CASSGGTGREKLFF.

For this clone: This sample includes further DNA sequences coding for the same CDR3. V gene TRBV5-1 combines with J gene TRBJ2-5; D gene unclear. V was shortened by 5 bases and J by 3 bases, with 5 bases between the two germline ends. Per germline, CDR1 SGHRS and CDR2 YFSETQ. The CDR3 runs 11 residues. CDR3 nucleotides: TGCGCCAGCAGTCTCGAAGAGACCCAGTACTTC. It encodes CASSLEETQYF. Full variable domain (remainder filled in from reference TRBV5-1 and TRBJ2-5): KAGVTQTPRYLIKTRGQQVTLSCSPISGHRSVSWYQQTPGQGLQFLFEYFSETQRNKGNFPGRFSGRQFSNSRSEMNVSTLELGDSALYLCASSLEETQYFGPGTRLLVL.